This T cell receptor beta chain was identified during a study of early T cells in non-severe SARS-CoV-2 infection. This clonotype was observed a few times. From the 5' RACE reads, TCRdb called clonotypes with MiXCR, one entry per CDR3 protein. The sample contains more than 60,000 distinct CDR3 sequences, over 10% of which appear only once. The V segment lost 6 bases and the J segment 3 bases; nucleotides outside the gene matches: 5. Germline V CDR1 and CDR2: WSHSY, SAAADI. The CDR3 totals 15 residues. The TCR originated in an adult who was a healthcare worker with PCR-confirmed SARS-CoV-2 infection or an uninfected control (not recorded which). The material sequenced was whole blood. The genes are TRBV10-2 and TRBJ1-5; 10 bases fit TRBD1. CDR3 region: CASSWTGGYNQPQHF. The CDR3 DNA is TGCGCCAGCAGCTGGACAGGGGGTTACAATCAGCCCCAGCATTTT.